These 18 T cell receptor beta chains were sequenced from one sample in a study of blood T cell repertoires in COVID-19. The method was immunoSEQ multiplex PCR; TCRdb's version includes in-frame clones alone and lacks a portion of them. Here the sample spans hundreds of thousands of clones, roughly 85% being singletons. What was sequenced was PBMCs or T cells enriched from blood (not recorded which). These receptors originate from a man aged 35 to 55 who had been exposed to COVID-19.

The V and J genes are TRBV30 and TRBJ1-5; D might be TRBD1 (6 bases). Germline V gene lookup returns CDR1 GTSNPN and CDR2 SVGIG (reference sequence). The CDR3 is made up of 14 amino acids. V was shortened by 4 bases and J by 4 bases, with 14 bases between the two germline ends. The CDR3 DNA sequence: TGTGCCTGGAACCCCGGGACAACTAATCAGCCCCAGCATTTT. Its translation is CAWNPGTTNQPQHF. The whole variable domain, remainder taken from reference TRBV30 and TRBJ1-5, is SQTIHQWPATLVQPVGSPLSLECTVEGTSNPNLYWYRQAAGRGLQLLFYSVGIGQISSEVPQNLSASRPQDRQFILSSKKLLLSDSGFYLCAWNPGTTNQPQHFGDGTRLSIL.

This chain joins TRBV27 and TRBJ1-2; 12 positions agree with TRBD1. Unmatched junction bases numbered 7, after V lost 6 bases and J lost 8 bases. CDR3 length: 14 residues. Germline CDR1 reads MNHEY; CDR2 reads SMNVEV (reference sequence). For the CDR3, the DNA is TGTGCCAGCAGCCGGGGACAGGGGGCGAGCGGCTACACCTTC. Protein: CASSRGQGASGYTF.

The chain carries TRBV12-3 or TRBV12-4 and TRBJ2-3; D unclear. The CDR3 contains 12 residues. Trimming removed 3 bases from V and 4 bases from J, with 5 bases in between. The DNA of the CDR3 is TGTGCCAGCAGTTTGCGGCCAGATACGCAGTATTTT. As protein: CASSLRPDTQYF.

This chain links TRBV2 with TRBJ1-5; a weak D match, TRBD1 (6 bases). The germline gives CDR1 SNHLY, CDR2 FYNNEI. The CDR3 contains 15 residues. V lost 7 bases and J lost 1, with 14 bases in between. The CDR3 region has the DNA TGTGCCAGCAAAAAAACAGGGATGAGCAATCAGCCCCAGCATTTT. Translation gives CASKKTGMSNQPQHF.

This clone was counted once. The chain carries TRBV5-6 and TRBJ1-4; D is unresolved. The ends were cut back, 1 base at V and 7 bases at J, with 8 bases in the middle. The germline gives CDR1 SGHDT, CDR2 YYEEEE. This CDR3 spans 13 amino acids. This CDR3 reads CASSLQRSEKLFF. CDR3 bases: TGTGCCAGCAGCTTGCAGCGTAGTGAAAAACTGTTTTTT.

The gene calls are TRBV3-1 (or the pseudogene TRBV3-2) and TRBJ2-2; TRBD2 aligns across 8 bases. V lost 5 bases and J lost 3; bases outside the gene matches: 2. The CDR3 contains 14 residues. Per the germline V gene, CDR1 is LGHDT and CDR2 is YNNKEL (reference sequence). CDR3 DNA: TGTGCCAGCAGCGCAGCGGGAGACACCGGGGAGCTGTTTTTT. Protein sequence: CASSAAGDTGELFF.

The chain is built from TRBV27 and TRBJ1-5; D is unresolved. This CDR3 is built from 14 residues. Germline-derived CDR1 and CDR2 are MNHEY and SMNVEV (reference sequence). Trimming cost V 2 bases and J 7 bases, with 12 bases left between them. The CDR3 protein is CASSLGSRGQPQHF. The CDR3 DNA reads as TGTGCCAGCAGTTTAGGATCGCGAGGCCAGCCCCAGCATTTT.

The rearrangement links TRBV5-6 to TRBJ1-1; 8 bases are shared with TRBD1. In germline, CDR1 is SGHDT, CDR2 YYEEEE. This CDR3 region has 12 residues. Losses at the gene ends were 3 bases for V and 9 bases for J; bases not matched to a gene: 4. The CDR3 DNA sequence: TGTGCCAGCAGCTGGGGACAGGAAAAAGCTTTCTTT. Its translation: CASSWGQEKAFF.

The V and J genes are TRBV5-1 and TRBJ2-7; the D gene is possibly TRBD2 (6 bases). Trimming cost V 0 bases and J 6 bases, with 7 bases left between them. Germline V CDR1 and CDR2: SGHRS, YFSETQ. The CDR3 covers 12 residues. CDR3 protein: CASSLVGGEQYF. The CDR3 nucleotides read TGCGCCAGCAGCTTGGTGGGGGGCGAGCAGTACTTC.

The V gene is TRBV29-1, the J gene TRBJ1-2, with a weak D call TRBD1 (6 bases). Trimming stripped 5 bases from V and 4 bases from J, with 14 bases between. The germline V gene encodes CDR1 SQVTM and CDR2 ANQGSEA. The length of the CDR3 is 13 residues. The CDR3 DNA follows: TGCAGCGTTCAGGGGCCAACTACCTATGGCTACACCTTC. Its translation: CSVQGPTTYGYTF.

The chain employs TRBV18 and TRBJ2-3, with a tentative D call TRBD2 (5 bases). The CDR3 totals 12 residues. Looked up from germline, CDR1 is KGHSH and CDR2 is LQKENI. The ends were cut back, 1 base at V and 8 bases at J, with 7 bases in the middle. The CDR3 sequence is CASSPRTLTQYF. Here the CDR3 DNA reads TGTGCCAGCTCACCACGGACTCTTACGCAGTATTTT.

In this sample, this clone turned up once. The V gene is TRBV21-1, the J gene TRBJ1-2; TRBD1 is the table's D call, not checked against the DNA. TRBV21-1 is termed a pseudogene. The CDR3 spans 16 residues. The CDR3 sequence: CASSKGLRGPTYGYTF. CDR3 DNA: TGTGCCAGCAGCAAGGGATTGAGGGGGCCTACCTATGGCTACACCTTC.

This clone has a single count. V usage is TRBV6-5 and J usage is TRBJ2-1; D is unresolved. Germline V gene lookup returns CDR1 MNHEY and CDR2 SVGAGI. The V end was cut by 0 bases, the J end by 0 bases, with 6 bases between. This CDR3 is 15 amino acids long. The CDR3 sequence: CASSYSPGSYNEQFF. The CDR3 DNA follows: TGTGCCAGCAGTTACTCGCCCGGCTCCTACAATGAGCAGTTCTTC.

V is TRBV7-9 and J is TRBJ1-1, with D unresolved. The CDR3 covers 14 residues. With 8 bases removed from V and 3 bases from J, the gap between germline ends came to 16 bases. CDR1 SEHNR and CDR2 FQNEAQ come from the germline V gene (reference sequence). CDR3 residues: CASRGPRVDTEAFF. The CDR3 DNA reads TGTGCCAGCCGGGGTCCCCGGGTCGACACTGAAGCTTTCTTT.

There are a few counts of this clone. The V call is TRBV20-1, the J call TRBJ1-4, with D tentatively TRBD1 (6 bases). Trimming pared 3 bases from V and 4 bases from J, leaving 15 bases between. The germline V gene has CDR1 DFQATT and CDR2 SNEGSKA (reference sequence). This CDR3 comprises 15 residues. The CDR3 spells CSASSGGGINEKLFF. In nucleotides, the CDR3 is TGCAGTGCTAGTTCGGGAGGGGGTATTAATGAAAAACTGTTTTTT.

V gene TRBV29-1 combines with J gene TRBJ2-2, with 9 bases identical to TRBD1. The CDR3 runs 15 residues. CDR1 SQVTM and CDR2 ANQGSEA come from the germline V gene. The trim removed 4 bases at V and 6 bases at J, leaving 9 bases unmatched. CDR3 amino acids: CSVVSGTGYSGELFF. For the CDR3, the DNA is TGCAGCGTTGTTTCTGGGACAGGGTATTCCGGGGAGCTGTTTTTT.

V usage is TRBV11-3 and J usage is TRBJ2-6, with D possibly being TRBD2 (6 bases). This CDR3 contains 17 residues. V was cut by 6 bases and J by 0 bases, with 15 bases left in between. Per germline, CDR1 SGHNT and CDR2 YENEEA. CDR3 bases: TGTGCCAGCAGTTCGGGACTCCTCGGCTCTGGGGCCAACGTCCTGACTTTC. It codes for CASSSGLLGSGANVLTF.

The V gene is TRBV7-2, the J gene TRBJ1-1, with unresolved D. The CDR3 is made up of 15 amino acids. Germline V gene sequence: CDR1 SGHTA, CDR2 FQGNSA. Trimming pared 0 bases from V and 11 bases from J, leaving 19 bases between. This chain's CDR3 is CASSLALPQSRGAFF. The CDR3 DNA reads TGTGCCAGCAGCTTAGCGCTCCCACAGTCGAGAGGGGCTTTCTTT.